This T cell receptor beta chain is drawn from a study of blood T cell repertoires in COVID-19. The overall study: Both acute and convalescent COVID-19 samples were obtained from the United States, Italy and Spain.

The CDR3 is 15 residues long. Germline V gene data show CDR1 as SGHNT and CDR2 as YENEEA. After removal of 5 bases from V and 6 bases from J, the junction contained 6 bases not matched to a gene. In the authors' workflow: Estimates of nucleated cell counts were drawn from the amplification of reference gene primers. Produced via immunoSEQ multiplex PCR; TCRdb's table is partial and in-frame only. V and J calls and clone size come straight from that table; D and trimming were deduced from the DNA. The sample holds about 180,000 clones, about 87% seen once. The TCR sequence derives from a woman aged 25 to 39 with acute or convalescent COVID-19. This chain connects TRBV11-3 to TRBJ2-3; TRBD2 matches at 12 bases. Input material: peripheral blood. This CDR3 is CASSRLAGGKDTQYF. For the CDR3, the DNA is TGTGCCAGCAGCCGGCTAGCGGGAGGGAAGGATACGCAGTATTTT. Using reference TRBV11-3 and TRBJ2-3 for the parts outside the CDR3, the full variable domain is EAGVVQSPRYKIIEKKQPVAFWCNPISGHNTLYWYLQNLGQGPELLIRYENEEAVDDSQLPKDRFSAERLKGVDSTLKIQPAELGDSAVYLCASSRLAGGKDTQYFGPGTRLTVL.